Below are 23 T cell receptor beta chains sequenced from a single sample in a study of CD8+ T cells in alopecia areata. Extracted from the samples, RNA was reverse transcribed into cDNA to serve as the sequencing template. Data came from immunoSEQ multiplex PCR; TCRdb stores just in-frame clones and leaves some out. The sample has about 120,000 clones; less than 60% are singletons. Sample treatment: oral pan-JAK inhibitor, 5-10 mg twice daily. The specimen was CD4+ T cells sorted from blood, collected at week 24, from a patient treated with tofacitinib. These receptor sequences come from a human donor with alopecia areata.

This clone was seen more than once but under ten times. The gene calls are TRBV7-2 and TRBJ1-3; TRBD1 might be the D (5 bases). CDR1 and CDR2 (germline): SGHTA, FQGNSA. Trimming removed 2 bases from V and 0 bases from J, with 11 bases in between. The CDR3 has 16 amino acids. CDR3 in DNA: TGTGCCAGCAGCTTACTCCCGGGGCGCTCTGGAAACACCATATATTTT. Translating gives CASSLLPGRSGNTIYF.

The CDR3 protein is CAWNLKGYNEQFF. The CDR3, as DNA: TGTGCCTGGAATCTTAAGGGCTACAATGAGCAGTTCTTC. The V and J genes are TRBV30 and TRBJ2-1; D not resolved. This CDR3 comprises 13 residues. CDR1 is GTSNPN, CDR2 SVGIG, per germline (reference sequence). V shed 4 bases and J shed 3 bases, with 10 bases lying between them. Based on the CDR3 plus reference TRBV30 and TRBJ2-1, the full variable domain is SQTIHQWPATLVQPVGSPLSLECTVEGTSNPNLYWYRQAAGRGLQLLFYSVGIGQISSEVPQNLSASRPQDRQFILSSKKLLLSDSGFYLCAWNLKGYNEQFFGPGTRLTVL.

This clone was detected only a few times. This chain connects TRBV6-6 to TRBJ2-3; D unresolved. There are 12 residues in the CDR3. Trimming took 7 bases from V and 2 from J, leaving 7 bases between them. CDR1 is MNHNY, CDR2 SVGAGI, per germline (reference sequence). CDR3: CASKADTDTQYF. In nucleotides, the CDR3 is TGTGCCAGCAAGGCCGACACAGATACGCAGTATTTT.

V and J are TRBV5-6 and TRBJ2-2; D is ambiguous. Germline V gene lookup returns CDR1 SGHDT and CDR2 YYEEEE. Trimming left V 3 bases short and J 13 bases short, with 13 bases between. The CDR3 consists of 12 residues. The CDR3 is CASSYGPYGLFF. The CDR3 nucleotides are TGTGCCAGCAGCTACGGTCCGTACGGGCTGTTTTTT.

The chain is built from TRBV7-2 and TRBJ2-6; D is unclear. V lost 3 bases and J 2 bases, leaving 8 bases between the germline ends. The germline V gene has CDR1 SGHTA and CDR2 FQGNSA. The CDR3 runs 15 residues. The CDR3 DNA reads as TGTGCCAGCAGCTTTGGTGGAGCTGGGGCCAACGTCCTGACTTTC. Residues: CASSFGGAGANVLTF.

V gene TRBV30 combines with J gene TRBJ1-5, with D maybe TRBD1 (6 bases). The ends were cut back, 0 bases at V and 10 bases at J, with 7 bases in the middle. This CDR3 is built from 11 residues. CDR1 and CDR2 (germline): GTSNPN, SVGIG (reference sequence). CDR3 in amino acids: CAWSVQGPQHF. The CDR3 coding sequence is TGTGCCTGGAGTGTACAGGGACCCCAGCATTTT.

In this sample, this clone turned up a few times. This chain joins TRBV2 and TRBJ1-2; a weak D match, TRBD1 (6 bases). The ends were cut back, 6 bases at V and 0 bases at J, with 11 bases in the middle. Germline V CDR1 and CDR2: SNHLY, FYNNEI. This CDR3 spans 14 amino acids. The DNA of the CDR3 is TGTGCCAGCAGCGCTACAGGGCCTAACTATGGCTACACCTTC. The encoded protein is CASSATGPNYGYTF.

The rearrangement links TRBV25-1 to TRBJ1-2; D call uncertain. Looked up from germline, CDR1 is MGHDK and CDR2 is SYGVNS. The CDR3 contains 12 residues. Trimming shortened V by 0 bases and J by 5 bases, and 4 bases separated the two germline ends. The CDR3 reads CASSEYGYGYTF. The CDR3, as DNA: TGTGCCAGCAGTGAATACGGTTATGGCTACACCTTC.

This clone was detected only a few times. The chain recombines TRBV30 with TRBJ1-2, with unresolved D. The CDR3 spans 11 residues. V lost 0 bases, J lost 8 bases, and 7 bases lay in between. CDR1 and CDR2 from the germline V gene are GTSNPN and SVGIG (reference sequence). The CDR3 coding sequence is TGTGCCTGGAGTGTAACCCGGGGCTACACCTTC. It encodes CAWSVTRGYTF.

This chain links TRBV5-4 with TRBJ2-1; 8 bases map to TRBD1. The J segment lost 7 bases and the V segment lost 0 bases, leaving 6 bases of the junction unmatched. The CDR3 is made up of 15 amino acids. The germline V gene encodes CDR1 SGHNT and CDR2 YYREEE (reference sequence). The CDR3 spells CASSLETGVVNEQFF. The CDR3 bases are TGTGCCAGCAGCTTGGAGACAGGGGTGGTGAATGAGCAGTTCTTC. Variable domain in full (rest from reference TRBV5-4 and TRBJ2-1): ETGVTQSPTHLIKTRGQQVTLRCSSQSGHNTVSWYQQALGQGPQFIFQYYREEENGRGNFPPRFSGLQFPNYSSELNVNALELDDSALYLCASSLETGVVNEQFFGPGTRLTVL.

The chain recombines TRBV5-1 with TRBJ2-7, with D perhaps matching TRBD2 (5 bases). Germline loops: CDR1 SGHRS, CDR2 YFSETQ. Trimming pared 1 base from V and 1 base from J, leaving 12 bases between. CDR3 size: 15 residues. CDR3 loop: CASSLRATGSYEQYF. DNA of the CDR3: TGCGCCAGCAGCTTGAGGGCGACGGGGTCCTACGAGCAGTACTTC.

The rearrangement uses TRBV6-6 and TRBJ1-4, with 7 bases matching TRBD1. Trimming removed 5 bases from V and 5 bases from J; junction bases left unmatched: 8. Germline V CDR1 and CDR2: MNHNY, SVGAGI (reference sequence). CDR3 size: 15 residues. The CDR3 bases are TGTGCCAGCAGTACAGGGGTAAAATGGAATGAAAAACTGTTTTTT. Translated: CASSTGVKWNEKLFF.

The CDR3 reads CASGRHEEAFF. DNA for the CDR3: TGTGCCAGCGGGAGACACGAAGAAGCTTTCTTT. V gene TRBV2 combines with J gene TRBJ1-1; D not certain. The CDR3 spans 11 residues. Per the germline V gene, CDR1 is SNHLY and CDR2 is FYNNEI. Trimming removed 8 bases from V and 8 bases from J, with 12 bases in between.

Remarks on this clone: At one end, the junction sequence differs from germline, possibly due to a read error. This chain joins TRBV19 and TRBJ2-3; 12 bases map to TRBD2. This CDR3 has 17 amino acids. From germline, CDR1 is LNHDA and CDR2 SQIVND (reference sequence). CDR3 bases: TGTGCCAGTAGTCGCACCGGGACTAGCGGGCCTCCAGATACACAGTATTTT. Translation: CASSRTGTSGPPDTQYF.

This clone showed up just a few times. Written as DNA, the CDR3 is TGCAGCGTTGACTCGCCAGGAGAGACCCAGTACTTC. Translation: CSVDSPGETQYF. The chain is built from TRBV29-1 and TRBJ2-5, with D unresolved. This CDR3 is built from 12 residues. Trimming cost V 3 bases and J 4 bases, with 9 bases left between them. The germline V gene encodes CDR1 SQVTM and CDR2 ANQGSEA.

The rearrangement links TRBV9 to TRBJ2-7, with TRBD1 matching 7 bases. Unmatched junction bases numbered 17, after V lost 5 bases and J lost 6 bases. This CDR3 contains 16 residues. Germline CDR1 SGDLS, CDR2 YYNGEE. This CDR3 is CASRLNLPTGEREQYF. CDR3 nucleotides: TGTGCCAGCAGACTGAACCTCCCCACAGGGGAACGCGAGCAGTACTTC.

The genes are TRBV11-2 and TRBJ1-2; D call uncertain. CDR1 and CDR2 from the germline V gene are SGHAT and FQNNGV. The V end lost 4 bases, the J end lost 2 bases, and 2 bases lay between the germline ends. The CDR3 is 11 residues long. The CDR3 DNA is TGTGCCAGCAGCTCAAACTATGGCTACACCTTC. Amino acid sequence: CASSSNYGYTF.

The chain carries TRBV11-2 and TRBJ1-6, with D perhaps TRBD1 (5 bases). The CDR3 consists of 13 residues. V was pared by 10 bases and J by 5 bases, with 12 bases between. The germline gives CDR1 SGHAT, CDR2 FQNNGV. The CDR3 DNA is TGTGCCACGGGGGGTCAGGATAATTCACCCCTCCACTTT. This gives the protein CATGGQDNSPLHF. Variable domain in full (rest from reference TRBV11-2 and TRBJ1-6): EAGVAQSPRYKIIEKRQSVAFWCNPISGHATLYWYQQILGQGPKLLIQFQNNGVVDDSQLPKDRFSAERLKGVDSTLKIQPAKLEDSAVYLCATGGQDNSPLHFGNGTRLTVT.

J is TRBJ1-2 and V is TRBV5-6, with D unresolved. CDR3 length equals 15 residues. Germline-derived CDR1 and CDR2 are SGHDT and YYEEEE. V was clipped by 3 bases and J by 1 base, with 13 bases between them. The CDR3 DNA reads as TGTGCCAGCAGCTCGTACACCCGGGGTAACTATGGCTACACCTTC. It translates to CASSSYTRGNYGYTF.

V is TRBV14 and J is TRBJ2-2; 9 bases line up with TRBD2. This CDR3 is built from 17 residues. Germline V CDR1 and CDR2: SGHDN, FVKESK. The V and J ends lost 0 bases and 7 bases, in that order; junction bases with no gene match: 9. The CDR3 nucleotides are TGTGCCAGCAGCCAAGATGGGCTAGCGGGGCGACGCGGGGAGCTGTTTTTT. Protein sequence: CASSQDGLAGRRGELFF.

This clone was counted between two and nine times. This rearrangement joins TRBV5-1 to TRBJ1-1; possibly TRBD1 for D (5 bases). Germline lookup yields CDR1 SGHRS and CDR2 YFSETQ. The CDR3 is made up of 14 amino acids. V dropped 4 bases and J dropped 3 bases, with 13 bases sitting between them. CDR3 sequence (DNA): TGCGCCAGCAGCGCTCAGGGATTGCACACTGAAGCTTTCTTT. Its translation: CASSAQGLHTEAFF.

V usage is TRBV6-1 and J usage is TRBJ1-1, with no clear D. V was clipped by 8 bases and J by 3 bases, with 7 bases between them. CDR3 length: 11 residues. Germline CDR1 reads MNHNS; CDR2 reads SASEGT. Here the CDR3 reads CASVGDTEAFF. In DNA, the CDR3 is TGTGCCAGCGTCGGGGACACTGAAGCTTTCTTT.

The CDR3 sequence is CASSFGTGGVETQYF. DNA of the CDR3: TGTGCCAGCAGCTTCGGGACAGGGGGCGTCGAGACCCAGTACTTC. This chain connects TRBV7-9 to TRBJ2-5; 12 bases are shared with TRBD1. Per the germline V gene, CDR1 is SEHNR and CDR2 is FQNEAQ (reference sequence). The CDR3 totals 15 residues. V shed 3 bases, J shed 5 bases, and the junction held 4 bases outside the gene matches.